This record looks at one TCR beta chain sequence and its context. J lost 0 bases, V lost 6 bases, and 9 bases had no gene match. Germline V gene data show CDR1 as KGHSH and CDR2 as LQKENI. CDR3 length: 16 amino acids. Using its own MiXCR run on the 5' RACE reads, TCRdb lists one record per CDR3 protein. The data contain fewer than 80,000 distinct CDR3 sequences, 12% of them singletons. This record comes from a study of early T cells in non-severe SARS-CoV-2 infection. The source is an adult who was a healthcare worker with PCR-confirmed SARS-CoV-2 infection or an uninfected control (not recorded which). Sequenced input: whole blood. This chain joins TRBV18 and TRBJ2-7; 9 positions agree with TRBD1. CDR3 sequence: CASSSEGTGSSYEQYF. The CDR3 DNA is TGTGCCAGCTCCTCCGAGGGGACAGGGAGCTCCTACGAGCAGTACTTC. Using reference TRBV18 and TRBJ2-7 for the parts outside the CDR3, the full variable domain is NAGVMQNPRHLVRRRGQEARLRCSPMKGHSHVYWYRQLPEEGLKFMVYLQKENIIDESGMPKERFSAEFPKEGPSILRIQQVVRGDSAAYFCASSSEGTGSSYEQYFGPGTRLTVT.